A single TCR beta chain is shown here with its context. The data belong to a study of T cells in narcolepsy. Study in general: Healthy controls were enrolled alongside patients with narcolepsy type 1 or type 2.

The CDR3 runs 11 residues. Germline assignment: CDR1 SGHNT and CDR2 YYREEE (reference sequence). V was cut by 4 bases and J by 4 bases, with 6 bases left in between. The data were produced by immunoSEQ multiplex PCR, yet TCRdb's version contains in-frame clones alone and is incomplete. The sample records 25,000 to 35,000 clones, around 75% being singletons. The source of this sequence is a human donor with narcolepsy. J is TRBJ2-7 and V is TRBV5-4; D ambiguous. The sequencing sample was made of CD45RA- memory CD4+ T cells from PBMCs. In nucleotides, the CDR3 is TGTGCCAGCAGCAGTCTATACGAGCAGTACTTC. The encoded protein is CASSSLYEQYF.